The T cell receptor (beta chain) under discussion was sequenced for a study of T cell responses to AZD1222 COVID-19 vaccine. With regard to this clone: The antigen is unknown.

The germline CDR1 and CDR2 sequences are GTSNPN and SVGIG (reference sequence). V lost 0 bases to trimming and J lost 3 bases, with 6 bases between them. The CDR3 contains 12 residues. Some clones are missing from TCRdb's copy, which holds only in-frame ones; the method was immunoSEQ multiplex PCR. The data contain 150,000 to 200,000 clones, 80% to 95% of them seen just once; the ten biggest clones take up about 2.5%. Broader study findings: Along spike, vaccine-associated CD4 TCRs were found throughout, with dominance at 160-218 and 743-854. White British ancestry dominated among donors, who included more females, and clonal diversity was possibly underestimated. It was only a handful of AZD1222 recipients who were seropositive at baseline.

The clonotype originates from an adult in good health. The gene calls are TRBV30 and TRBJ2-7; no reliable D call. The specimen comprised peripheral blood, sampled on day 0 of AZD1222 vaccination. CDR3 residues: CAWSVDLYEQYF. The CDR3 nucleotides are TGTGCCTGGAGTGTTGACCTCTACGAGCAGTACTTC.